One and the same sample provided the 10 T cell receptor beta chains below, sequenced in a study of blood T cells in healthy people across ages. The use of a sample-barcoded 5' primer and a J-beta primer mix characterized a second PCR of about 7 to 12 cycles. TCRdb re-derived calls from the 5' RACE reads in MiXCR, one entry per CDR3 protein. The top ten clones hold 15% to 20% of a sample with more than 800,000 distinct CDR3 sequences, roughly 26% of them seen once. The sample taken for sequencing was blood. The receptor source for this set is a woman of 80 years or more in good health.

The chain employs TRBV20-1 and TRBJ2-4; 8 nucleotides line up with TRBD2. The CDR3 is 14 residues long. Germline V CDR1 and CDR2: DFQATT, SNEGSKA (reference sequence). After removal of 0 bases from V and 7 bases from J, the junction contained 5 bases not matched to a gene. In DNA, the CDR3 is TGCAGTGCTAGAGACCCTAGCGGGCCCAACATTCAGTACTTC. Translated, it gives CSARDPSGPNIQYF.

This clonotype was observed a single time. The V call is TRBV6-2 or TRBV6-3, the J call TRBJ1-1; no firm D call. The germline V gene encodes CDR1 MNHEY and CDR2 SVGEGT. The CDR3 has 12 amino acids. The V and J ends lost 6 bases and 7 bases respectively, with 12 bases between them. In DNA form, the CDR3 reads TGTGCCAGCAGGACCGCGGGGAGTGAAGCTTTCTTT. This sequence encodes CASRTAGSEAFF.

This clonotype was seen a handful of times. The gene calls are TRBV30 and TRBJ2-7, with D unclear. V was shortened by 3 bases and J by 4 bases, with 10 bases between the two germline ends. The CDR3 is made up of 12 amino acids. CDR1 and CDR2 from the germline V gene are GTSNPN and SVGIG (reference sequence). The CDR3 DNA is TGTGCCTGGAGGTACAGTAGGTACGAGCAGTACTTC. This gives the protein CAWRYSRYEQYF.

This clonotype was seen many times. The chain recombines TRBV20-1 with TRBJ1-2; possibly TRBD1 for D (5 bases). V lost 1 base to trimming and J lost 1 base, with 10 bases between them. The germline gives CDR1 DFQATT, CDR2 SNEGSKA (reference sequence). This CDR3 spans 14 amino acids. The chain's CDR3 is CSARVRGINYGYTF. CDR3 nucleotides: TGCAGTGCTAGAGTAAGGGGAATTAACTATGGCTACACCTTC.

In this sample, this clonotype turned up many times. This sequence joins TRBV6-2 or TRBV6-3 and TRBJ2-3; D is ambiguous. V lost 8 bases to trimming and J lost 4 bases, with 16 bases between them. The length of the CDR3 is 14 residues. Germline CDR1 is MNHEY and CDR2 is SVGEGT. CDR3 in amino acids: CASRGPRLADTQYF. The CDR3 DNA sequence: TGTGCCAGCCGAGGCCCCCGACTGGCAGATACGCAGTATTTT.

The genes are TRBV11-1 and TRBJ2-2; tentative D call: TRBD1 (6 bases). Between the trimmed V and J ends, which lost 7 bases and 0 bases, there was a span of 12 bases. CDR3 length: 15 residues. The germline V gene encodes CDR1 SGHAT and CDR2 FQDESV (reference sequence). The CDR3, as DNA: TGTGCCAGCAAAAAGGGACATACGAACACCGGGGAGCTGTTTTTT. It encodes CASKKGHTNTGELFF.

The sample holds many counts of this clonotype. The chain combines TRBV6-5 with TRBJ2-1; 8 nucleotides line up with TRBD1. The CDR3 has 12 amino acids. Per germline, CDR1 MNHEY and CDR2 SVGAGI. With V trimmed by 5 bases and J by 13 bases, 7 bases remained unmatched. The CDR3 DNA reads as TGTGCCAGCAGTCAGCGACAGGGGAAACAGTTCTTC. Translation gives CASSQRQGKQFF.

The CDR3: CSARDPRGGYTDTQYF. The CDR3 coding sequence is TGCAGTGCTAGAGACCCGCGGGGGGGATACACAGATACGCAGTATTTT. The chain recombines TRBV20-1 with TRBJ2-3, with 9 bases matching TRBD2. There are 16 residues in the CDR3. The germline CDR1 and CDR2 sequences are DFQATT and SNEGSKA (reference sequence). With 0 bases clipped from V and 2 bases from J, the junction kept 6 bases outside the gene matches.

This clonotype turned up a few times. This may arise from a read error, as a much more abundant clone is one base away. V and J are TRBV21-1 and TRBJ2-7; the listed D gene, TRBD1, was not tested against the DNA. TRBV21-1 is a pseudogene segment. The CDR3 loop spans 15 amino acids. CDR3 DNA sequence: TGTGCCAGCAGCAAAGGCGAGGGGGCCTCCTACGAGCAGTACTTC. Translation: CASSKGEGASYEQYF.

This clonotype was seen a handful of times. The chain uses TRBV6-6 and TRBJ1-2, with TRBD1 matching 8 bases. The CDR3 loop spans 14 amino acids. CDR1 and CDR2 from the germline V gene are MNHNY and SVGAGI (reference sequence). With V trimmed by 5 bases and J by 4 bases, 6 bases remained unmatched. CDR3 sequence (DNA): TGTGCCAGCAGTCCCGCGACAGGGGCCTATGGCTACACCTTC. This sequence encodes CASSPATGAYGYTF.